This T cell receptor (beta chain) comes out of a study of PD-L1 blockade in urothelial cancer. Study background: A median of about 140,000 T cells was found in the blood samples.

The study enrolled patients with locally advanced or metastatic urothelial carcinoma. V lost 7 bases, J lost 8 bases, and 14 bases lay in between. Germline V gives CDR1 SNHLY, CDR2 FYNNEI. The length of the CDR3 is 13 residues. Synthetic templates analogous to TCR were spiked into all PCRs individually. Generated by immunoSEQ multiplex PCR, the TCRdb table keeps only in-frame clones and is missing some. The sample consists of 90,000 to 120,000 clones, approximately 90% of them appearing once. The starting material was PBMCs, obtained around atezolizumab (anti-PD-L1) treatment. V is TRBV2 and J is TRBJ2-2; perhaps TRBD2 as D (6 bases). This TCR derives from a woman older than 75 with urothelial cancer. CDR3: CASTRELSGELFF. DNA for the CDR3: TGTGCCAGCACCCGGGAGCTATCAGGGGAGCTGTTTTTT.